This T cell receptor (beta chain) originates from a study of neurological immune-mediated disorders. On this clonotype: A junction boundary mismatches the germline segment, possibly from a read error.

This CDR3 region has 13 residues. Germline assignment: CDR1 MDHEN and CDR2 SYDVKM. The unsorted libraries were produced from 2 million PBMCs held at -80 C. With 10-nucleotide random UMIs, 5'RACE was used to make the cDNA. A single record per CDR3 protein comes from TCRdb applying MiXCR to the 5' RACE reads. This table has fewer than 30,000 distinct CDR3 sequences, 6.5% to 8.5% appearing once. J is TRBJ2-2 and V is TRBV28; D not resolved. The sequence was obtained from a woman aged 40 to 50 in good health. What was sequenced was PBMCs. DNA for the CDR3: TGTGCCAGCACCGGTGCGAACGCCGGGGAGCTGTTTTTT. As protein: CASTGANAGELFF. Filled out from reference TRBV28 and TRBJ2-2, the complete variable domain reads DVKVTQSSRYLVKRTGEKVFLECVQDMDHENMFWYRQDPGLGLRLIYFSYDVKMKEKGDIPEGYSVSREKKERFSLILESASTNQTSMYLCASTGANAGELFFGEGSRLTVL.